The entry below gives a single T cell receptor beta chain sequence along with its context. No antigen is known for it. Samples came from healthy bone marrow donors. The PCR employed 60 Vbeta primers together with 13 Jbeta primers. The protocol was immunoSEQ multiplex PCR, while the TCRdb copy is restricted to in-frame clones and leaves out a portion. The sample has approximately 200,000 clones; approximately 85% are singletons. V was clipped by 3 bases and J by 2 bases, with 17 bases between them. The CDR3 loop spans 16 amino acids. CDR1 and CDR2 (germline): LGHNA, YNFKEQ. This sample stems from a study of cytomegalovirus exposure and HLA in healthy donors. Study-wide results and caveats: In vitro testing confirmed three CMV-associated chains as specific for CMV antigens. HLA alleles were associated with 15,000 to 20,000 TCR beta sequences in a later analysis at 0.05 false discovery rate.

The V call is TRBV4-2, the J call TRBJ2-7, with D perhaps matching TRBD2 (6 bases). The sequenced material came from PBMCs. The sequence was collected from a woman aged 45 to 65 in good health and CMV-seropositive. The CDR3 reads CASSHPGTPEAYEQYF. In nucleotides, the CDR3 is TGTGCCAGCAGCCACCCTGGGACTCCTGAAGCCTACGAGCAGTACTTC.